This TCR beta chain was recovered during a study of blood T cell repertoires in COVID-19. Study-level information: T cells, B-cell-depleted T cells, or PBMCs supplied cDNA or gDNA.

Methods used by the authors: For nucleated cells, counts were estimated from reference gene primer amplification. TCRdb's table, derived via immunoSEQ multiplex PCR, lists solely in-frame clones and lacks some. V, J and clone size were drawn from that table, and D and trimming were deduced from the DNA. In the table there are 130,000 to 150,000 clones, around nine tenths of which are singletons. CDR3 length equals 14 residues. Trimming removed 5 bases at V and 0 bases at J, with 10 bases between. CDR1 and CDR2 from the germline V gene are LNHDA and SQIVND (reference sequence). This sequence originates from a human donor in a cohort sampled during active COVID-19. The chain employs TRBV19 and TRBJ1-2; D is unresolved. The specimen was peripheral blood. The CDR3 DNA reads TGTGCCAGTAGTGCTAGCCGAGCTAACTATGGCTACACCTTC. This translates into CASSASRANYGYTF.